The clone carrying this T cell receptor (beta chain) was observed a handful of times. Its antigen is not identified. TCRdb called the reads again in MiXCR, with one record for every CDR3 protein. Among fewer than 9,500 distinct CDR3 sequences, around 15% were seen once, and the ten largest hold roughly 1.9%. This record comes from a study of liver allograft versus peripheral blood T cells. About the study: Within transplanted livers, the T cell receptor repertoires were examined and compared against the repertoires present in the peripheral blood of liver transplant recipients.

The CDR3 length is 18 residues. CDR1 and CDR2 (germline): DFQATT, SNEGSKA (reference sequence). Germline trimming cut 4 bases from V and 0 bases from J; bases unmatched to any gene: 15. Study-wide points: Intra-allograft T cell receptor repertoires in the liver reportedly differed from peripheral blood repertoires.

V usage is TRBV20-1 and J usage is TRBJ2-3; 8 bases are a match to TRBD2. The TCR sequence derives from a human patient who had a liver transplant. Some T cells here may be from the graft donor. The CDR3 nucleotides read TGCAGTGCTACCTTGCGTTTAGCGGGGCGATTTAGCACAGATACGCAGTATTTT. Translated: CSATLRLAGRFSTDTQYF.